These T cell receptor beta chains were read from a single sample in a study of blood T cell repertoires in COVID-19. Clones were read by immunoSEQ multiplex PCR, and TCRdb kept only the in-frame ones, dropping some. The repertoire includes hundreds of thousands of clones, 85% to 90% of them detected once, and about 1% sits in the top ten. Sequenced sample: PBMCs or T cells enriched from blood (not recorded which). The source of these receptors is a man between 18 and 29 years old who had recovered from COVID-19. The CDR3 runs from the conserved cysteine through the conserved F or W. A D gene is named only where the DNA matches it firmly. Some rows mark clone size as missing; the rest say once, few, many or name a class of expanded clone.

cdr3_aa | cdr3_nt | v_call | d_call | j_call | cdr3_length | clone_size
CASSFDAGSEKLFF | TGTGCCAGCAGCTTCGATGCAGGGTCGGAAAAACTGTTTTTT | TRBV5-8 | . | TRBJ1-4 | 14 | .
CASREVQGYTF | TGTGCCAGCAGGGAGGTTCAGGGCTACACCTTC | TRBV12-3/TRBV12-4 | . | TRBJ1-2 | 11 | once
CASSLVRGNEQFF | TGTGCCAGCAGCTTAGTCAGGGGCAATGAGCAGTTCTTC | TRBV11-3 | . | TRBJ2-1 | 13 | once
CASSISRSMFNEQFF | TGTGCCAGCAGCATTAGCCGTTCAATGTTCAATGAGCAGTTCTTC | TRBV7-2 | . | TRBJ2-1 | 15 | .
CASSPLSSSNEQFF | TGTGCCAGCAGCCCACTGAGTAGCAGCAATGAGCAGTTCTTC | TRBV7-3 | . | TRBJ2-1 | 14 | .
CASILGQGVQPQHF | TGTGCCAGCATTCTAGGACAGGGAGTTCAGCCCCAGCATTTT | TRBV28 | TRBD1 | TRBJ1-5 | 14 | .
CASSPGTGANYGYTF | TGTGCCAGCAGTCCAGGGACAGGGGCTAACTATGGCTACACCTTC | TRBV6-5 | TRBD1 | TRBJ1-2 | 15 | .
CASSKGKLLNTEAFF | TGTGCCAGCAGCAAAGGAAAACTTCTGAACACTGAAGCTTTCTTT | TRBV21-1 | . | TRBJ1-1 | 15 | .
CASSQLGLAGGITSGGETQYF | TGTGCCAGCAGCCAGTTGGGACTAGCGGGGGGTATAACAAGTGGTGGAGAGACCCAGTACTTC | TRBV4-2 | TRBD2 | TRBJ2-5 | 21 | .
CASSQGEWTSGRLSYEQYF | TGCGCCAGCAGCCAAGGGGAATGGACTAGCGGGAGGCTCTCCTACGAGCAGTACTTC | TRBV4-3 | TRBD2 | TRBJ2-7 | 19 | .
CASPTKGGVNTGELFF | TGTGCCAGCCCTACTAAGGGCGGGGTCAACACCGGGGAGCTGTTTTTT | TRBV7-3 | . | TRBJ2-2 | 16 | .